Included here is one TCR beta chain sequence, with context. Positive CCR7 selection of CD45RO-negative cells yielded the naive CD8 cells, and terminally differentiated effector memory CD45RA+ cells were excluded. CDR3 length equals 11 residues. V was pared by 8 bases and J by 0 bases, with 7 bases between. Germline CDR1 DFQATT, CDR2 SNEGSKA (reference sequence). Sequencing was performed with immunoSEQ multiplex PCR; in TCRdb, only in-frame clones are kept and a portion is missing. The data hold under 2,000,000 clones, with about 95% observed a single time. The sample is drawn from a study of shared clonotypes between healthy human individuals.

This sequence joins TRBV20-1 and TRBJ1-1; no definite D call. The sequenced sample consisted of naive CD8+ T cells sorted from blood. The receptor's source is a man aged 18 to 29 in good health. CDR3: CSTELNTEAFF. For the CDR3, the DNA is TGCAGTACGGAACTGAACACTGAAGCTTTCTTT.